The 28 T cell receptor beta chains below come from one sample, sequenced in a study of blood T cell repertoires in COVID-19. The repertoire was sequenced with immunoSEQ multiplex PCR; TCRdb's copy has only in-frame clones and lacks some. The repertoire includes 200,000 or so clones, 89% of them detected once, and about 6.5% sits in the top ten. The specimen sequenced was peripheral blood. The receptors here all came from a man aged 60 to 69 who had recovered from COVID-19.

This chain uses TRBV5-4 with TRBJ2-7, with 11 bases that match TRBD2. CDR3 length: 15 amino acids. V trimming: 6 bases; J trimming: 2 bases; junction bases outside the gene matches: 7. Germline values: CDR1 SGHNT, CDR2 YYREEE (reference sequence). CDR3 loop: CASTPGLADPYEQYF. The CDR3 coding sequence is TGTGCCAGCACCCCGGGACTAGCGGATCCCTACGAGCAGTACTTC.

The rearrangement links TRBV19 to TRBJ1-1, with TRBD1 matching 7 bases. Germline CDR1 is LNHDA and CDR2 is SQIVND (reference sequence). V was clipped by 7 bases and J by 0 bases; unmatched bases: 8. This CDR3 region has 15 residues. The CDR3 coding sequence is TGTGCCAGTAAACTACAGGGGCAGGTGAACACTGAAGCTTTCTTT. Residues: CASKLQGQVNTEAFF.

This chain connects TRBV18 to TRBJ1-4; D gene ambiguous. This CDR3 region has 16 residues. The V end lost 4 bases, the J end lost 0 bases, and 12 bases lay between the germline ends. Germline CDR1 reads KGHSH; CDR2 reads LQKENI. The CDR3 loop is CASSREQIATNEKLFF. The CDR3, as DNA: TGTGCCAGCTCACGCGAACAGATTGCAACTAATGAAAAACTGTTTTTT.

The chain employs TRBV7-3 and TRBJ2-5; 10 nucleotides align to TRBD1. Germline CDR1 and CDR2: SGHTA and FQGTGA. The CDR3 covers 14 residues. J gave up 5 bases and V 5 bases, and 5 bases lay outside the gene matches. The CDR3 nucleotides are TGTGCCAGCAGCCCGACAGGGGGCGAGGAGACCCAGTACTTC. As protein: CASSPTGGEETQYF.

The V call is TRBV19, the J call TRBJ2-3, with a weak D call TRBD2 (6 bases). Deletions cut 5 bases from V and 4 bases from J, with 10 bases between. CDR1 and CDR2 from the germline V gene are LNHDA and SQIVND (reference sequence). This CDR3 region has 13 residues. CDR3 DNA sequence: TGTGCCAGTAGTTTTGGAGGGGCAGATACGCAGTATTTT. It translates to CASSFGGADTQYF.

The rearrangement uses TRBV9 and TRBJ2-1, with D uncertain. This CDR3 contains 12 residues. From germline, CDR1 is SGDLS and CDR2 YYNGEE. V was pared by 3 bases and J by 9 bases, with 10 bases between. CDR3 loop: CASSASRSEQFF. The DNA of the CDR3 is TGTGCCAGCAGCGCCTCACGTAGTGAGCAGTTCTTC.

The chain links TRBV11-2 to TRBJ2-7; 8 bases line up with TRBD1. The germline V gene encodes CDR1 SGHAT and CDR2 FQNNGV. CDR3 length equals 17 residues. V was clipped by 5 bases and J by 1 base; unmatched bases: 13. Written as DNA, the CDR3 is TGTGCCAGCAGCAGAGACAGGGGCGCCTTTGAGTCCTACGAGCAGTACTTC. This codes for CASSRDRGAFESYEQYF.

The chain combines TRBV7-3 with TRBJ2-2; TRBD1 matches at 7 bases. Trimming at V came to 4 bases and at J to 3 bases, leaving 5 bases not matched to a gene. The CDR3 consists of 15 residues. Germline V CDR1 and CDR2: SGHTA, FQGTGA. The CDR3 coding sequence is TGTGCCAGCAGCTCAACAGGGGAAGACACCGGGGAGCTGTTTTTT. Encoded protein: CASSSTGEDTGELFF. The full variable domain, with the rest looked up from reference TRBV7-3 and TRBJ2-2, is GAGVSQTPSNKVTEKGKYVELRCDPISGHTALYWYRQSLGQGPEFLIYFQGTGAADDSGLPNDRFFAVRPEGSVSTLKIQRTERGDSAVYLCASSSTGEDTGELFFGEGSRLTVL.

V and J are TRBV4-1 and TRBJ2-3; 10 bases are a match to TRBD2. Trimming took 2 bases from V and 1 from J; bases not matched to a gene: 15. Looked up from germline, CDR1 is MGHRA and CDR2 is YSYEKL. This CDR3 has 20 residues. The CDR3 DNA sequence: TGCGCCAGCAGCCAATCGACTGGCCGGGTTGGGACTAGCGGCACAGATACGCAGTATTTT. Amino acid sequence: CASSQSTGRVGTSGTDTQYF.

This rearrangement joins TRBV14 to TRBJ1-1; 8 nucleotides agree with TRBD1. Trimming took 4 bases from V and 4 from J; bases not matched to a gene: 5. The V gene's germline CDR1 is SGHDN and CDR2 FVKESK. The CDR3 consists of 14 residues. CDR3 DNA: TGTGCCAGCAGCCCCCAGGGGGCGGGCACTGAAGCTTTCTTT. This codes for CASSPQGAGTEAFF.

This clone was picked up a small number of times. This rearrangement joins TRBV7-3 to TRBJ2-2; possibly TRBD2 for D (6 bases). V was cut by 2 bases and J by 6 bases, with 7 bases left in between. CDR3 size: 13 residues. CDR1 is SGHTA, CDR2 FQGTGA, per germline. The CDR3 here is CASSLGDSGELFF. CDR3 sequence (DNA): TGTGCCAGCAGCTTAGGGGACTCCGGGGAGCTGTTTTTT.

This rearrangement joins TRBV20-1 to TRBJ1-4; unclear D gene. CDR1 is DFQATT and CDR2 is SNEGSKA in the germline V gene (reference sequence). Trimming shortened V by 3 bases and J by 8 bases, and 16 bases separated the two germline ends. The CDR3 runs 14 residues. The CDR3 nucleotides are TGCAGTGCTAGTTTAACCGGGAAGTCCGAAAAACTGTTTTTT. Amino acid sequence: CSASLTGKSEKLFF.

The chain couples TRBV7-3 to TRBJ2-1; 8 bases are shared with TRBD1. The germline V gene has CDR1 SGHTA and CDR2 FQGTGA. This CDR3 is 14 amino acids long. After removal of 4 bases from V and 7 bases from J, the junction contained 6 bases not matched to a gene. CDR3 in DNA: TGTGCCAGCAGCTCCCGGACAGGGTGGAATGAGCAGTTCTTC. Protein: CASSSRTGWNEQFF.

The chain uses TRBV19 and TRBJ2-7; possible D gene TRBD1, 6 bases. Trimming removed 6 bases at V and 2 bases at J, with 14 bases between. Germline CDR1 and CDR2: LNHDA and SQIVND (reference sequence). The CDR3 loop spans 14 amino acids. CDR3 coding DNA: TGTGCCAGTAGGGAGACAGGTGAACCCTACGAGCAGTACTTC. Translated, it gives CASRETGEPYEQYF.

This CDR3 reads CASSGTGGAQPQHF. The CDR3 DNA is TGTGCCAGTAGCGGGACAGGGGGCGCTCAGCCCCAGCATTTT. The chain links TRBV19 to TRBJ1-5; TRBD1 matches 12 bases. The CDR3 totals 14 residues. The V gene end was trimmed by 6 bases and the J gene end by 6 bases; junction bases not matched to a gene: 3. Germline V gene data show CDR1 as LNHDA and CDR2 as SQIVND (reference sequence).

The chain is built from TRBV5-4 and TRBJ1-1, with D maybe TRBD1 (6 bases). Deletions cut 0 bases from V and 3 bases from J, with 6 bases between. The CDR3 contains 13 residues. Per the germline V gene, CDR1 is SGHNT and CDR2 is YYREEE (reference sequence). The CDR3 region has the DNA TGTGCCAGCAGCTTGGACAGGGACACTGAAGCTTTCTTT. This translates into CASSLDRDTEAFF.

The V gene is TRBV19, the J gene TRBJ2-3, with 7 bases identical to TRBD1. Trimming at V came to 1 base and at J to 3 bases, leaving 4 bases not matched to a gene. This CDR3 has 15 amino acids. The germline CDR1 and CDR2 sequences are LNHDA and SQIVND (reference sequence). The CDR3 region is CASSIGQGDTDTQYF. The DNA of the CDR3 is TGTGCCAGTAGTATAGGCCAGGGGGATACAGATACGCAGTATTTT.

The CDR3 coding sequence is TGTGCCAGCATGAGCAGCGGGGGGTCTTACGAGCAGTACTTC. Translated, it gives CASMSSGGSYEQYF. The V and J genes are TRBV6-5 and TRBJ2-7; 9 bases are a match to TRBD2. Germline V lookup: CDR1 MNHEY, CDR2 SVGAGI. The CDR3 is made up of 14 amino acids. The V segment lost 7 bases and the J segment 4 bases; nucleotides outside the gene matches: 8.

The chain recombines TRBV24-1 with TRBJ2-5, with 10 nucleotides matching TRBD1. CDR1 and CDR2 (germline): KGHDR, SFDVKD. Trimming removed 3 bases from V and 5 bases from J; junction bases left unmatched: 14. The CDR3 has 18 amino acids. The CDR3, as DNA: TGTGCCACCAGTGATCCACCCGGGGGGACAGGGGTGGGGGAGACCCAGTACTTC. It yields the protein CATSDPPGGTGVGETQYF.

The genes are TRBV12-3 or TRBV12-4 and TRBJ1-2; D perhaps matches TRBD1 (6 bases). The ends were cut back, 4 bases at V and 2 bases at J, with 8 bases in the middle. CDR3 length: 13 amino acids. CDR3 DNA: TGTGCCAGCAGTTGGGACATGAACTATGGCTACACCTTC. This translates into CASSWDMNYGYTF.

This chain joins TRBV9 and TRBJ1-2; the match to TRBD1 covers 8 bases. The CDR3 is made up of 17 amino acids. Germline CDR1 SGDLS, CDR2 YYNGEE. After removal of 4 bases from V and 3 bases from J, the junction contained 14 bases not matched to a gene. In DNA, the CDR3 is TGTGCCAGCAGCCTCCCCCGGACAGGGTATGGGGACTATGGCTACACCTTC. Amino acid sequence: CASSLPRTGYGDYGYTF. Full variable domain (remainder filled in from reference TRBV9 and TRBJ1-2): DSGVTQTPKHLITATGQRVTLRCSPRSGDLSVYWYQQSLDQGLQFLIQYYNGEERAKGNILERFSAQQFPDLHSELNLSSLELGDSALYFCASSLPRTGYGDYGYTFGSGTRLTVV.

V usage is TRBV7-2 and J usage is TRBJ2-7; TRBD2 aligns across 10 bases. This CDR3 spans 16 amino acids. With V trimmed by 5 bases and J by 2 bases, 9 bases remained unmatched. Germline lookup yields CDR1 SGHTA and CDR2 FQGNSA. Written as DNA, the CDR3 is TGTGCCAGCAGCCCAGACTGGACTAGCGGAGCCTACGAGCAGTACTTC. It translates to CASSPDWTSGAYEQYF.

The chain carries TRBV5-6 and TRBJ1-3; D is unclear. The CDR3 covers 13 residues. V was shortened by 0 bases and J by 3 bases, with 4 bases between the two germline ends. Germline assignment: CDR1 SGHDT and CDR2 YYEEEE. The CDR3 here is CASSLDSGNTIYF. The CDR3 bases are TGTGCCAGCAGCTTGGACAGTGGAAACACCATATATTTT.

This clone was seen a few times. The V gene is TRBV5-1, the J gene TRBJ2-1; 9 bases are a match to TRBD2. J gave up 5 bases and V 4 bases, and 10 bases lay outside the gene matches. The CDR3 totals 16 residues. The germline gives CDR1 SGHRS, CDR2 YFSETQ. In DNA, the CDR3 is TGCGCCAGCAGCCCGGGTCAACTAGCGGGCAACAATGAGCAGTTCTTC. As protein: CASSPGQLAGNNEQFF. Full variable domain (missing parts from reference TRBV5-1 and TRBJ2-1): KAGVTQTPRYLIKTRGQQVTLSCSPISGHRSVSWYQQTPGQGLQFLFEYFSETQRNKGNFPGRFSGRQFSNSRSEMNVSTLELGDSALYLCASSPGQLAGNNEQFFGPGTRLTVL.

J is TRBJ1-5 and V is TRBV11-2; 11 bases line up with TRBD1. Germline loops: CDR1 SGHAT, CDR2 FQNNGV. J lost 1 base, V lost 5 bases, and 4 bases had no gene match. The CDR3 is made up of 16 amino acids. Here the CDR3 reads CASSRGQGASNQPQHF. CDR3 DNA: TGTGCCAGCAGCCGCGGACAGGGGGCCAGCAATCAGCCCCAGCATTTT.

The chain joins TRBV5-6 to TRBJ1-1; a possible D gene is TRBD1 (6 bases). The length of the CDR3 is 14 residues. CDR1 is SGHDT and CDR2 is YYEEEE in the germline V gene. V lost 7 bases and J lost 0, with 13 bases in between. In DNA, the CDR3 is TGTGCCAGCCGGAGGGGGGGACTGAACACTGAAGCTTTCTTT. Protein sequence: CASRRGGLNTEAFF.

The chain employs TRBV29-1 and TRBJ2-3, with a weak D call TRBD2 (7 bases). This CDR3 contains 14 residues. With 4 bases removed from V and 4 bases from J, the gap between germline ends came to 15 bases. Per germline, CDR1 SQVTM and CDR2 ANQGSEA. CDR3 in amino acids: CSVGVGGRSDTQYF. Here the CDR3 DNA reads TGCAGCGTTGGAGTCGGGGGGCGTTCAGATACGCAGTATTTT.

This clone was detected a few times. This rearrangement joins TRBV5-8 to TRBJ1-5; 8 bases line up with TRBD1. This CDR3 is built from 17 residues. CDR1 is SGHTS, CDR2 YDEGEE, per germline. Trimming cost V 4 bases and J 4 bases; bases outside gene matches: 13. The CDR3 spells CASSPGQVSSGNQPQHF. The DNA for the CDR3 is TGTGCCAGCAGCCCGGGACAGGTCTCGAGTGGGAATCAGCCCCAGCATTTT. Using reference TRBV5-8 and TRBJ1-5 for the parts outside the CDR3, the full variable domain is EAGVTQSPTHLIKTRGQQATLRCSPISGHTSVYWYQQALGLGLQFLLWYDEGEERNRGNFPPRFSGRQFPNYSSELNVNALELEDSALYLCASSPGQVSSGNQPQHFGDGTRLSIL.